Listed below are T cell receptor beta chains from one sample, sequenced in a study of a mutant IDH1 vaccine in newly diagnosed glioma. The assay was immunoSEQ multiplex PCR, and TCRdb's table has in-frame clones only and misses some. The sample lists over 30,000 clones; over 75% were seen once. Their antigens remain unidentified. The sample in question was PBMCs, obtained from a glioma patient whose treatment included an IDH1 peptide vaccine. The origin of the receptors is a woman aged 35 to 49 with glioma. The CDR3 runs from the conserved cysteine through the conserved F or W. A D gene is named only where the DNA matches it firmly. Size is stated for part of the rows, as once, few or many counts, or as a class when the clone is expanded.

>-|TRBJ2-6|-|TRBV6-6
TGTGCCACCCCGGCGGTTTCTGGGGCCAACGTCCTGACTTTC
CATPAVSGANVLTF
>-|TRBJ1-2|-|TRBV5-1
TGCGCCAGCAGCTTGGCCAGCATCATGTATGGCTACACCTTC
CASSLASIMYGYTF
>-|TRBJ2-5|-|TRBV5-1
TGCGCCAGCAGCTCCATCCAGCTACAAGAGACCCAGTACTTC
CASSSIQLQETQYF
>-|TRBJ2-7|-|TRBV7-8
TGTGCCAGCAGCTTAGTCCAGCAACCTTCCTACGAGCAGTACTTC
CASSLVQQPSYEQYF
>TRBD1|TRBJ1-1|few|TRBV19
TGTGCCAGTAGCCCCCACCGGGACAGGGCCCTCACTGAAGCTTTCTTT
CASSPHRDRALTEAFF
>-|TRBJ2-7|once|TRBV6-1
TGTGCCAGCAGTGAATGGCCAGTTGAGCAGTACTTC
CASSEWPVEQYF
>TRBD1|TRBJ1-5|-|TRBV27
TGTGCCAGCAGTTTATCCGACAGGGGCGAGTGGCCCCAGCATTTT
CASSLSDRGEWPQHF
>-|TRBJ2-7|-|TRBV7-9
TGTGCCAGCAGCTTAGTCGGGGTATCAGGCTACGAGCAGTACTTC
CASSLVGVSGYEQYF
>TRBD1|TRBJ2-7|-|TRBV5-4
TGTGCCAGCAGCATAGGACAGGGCTCCTACGAGCAGTACTTC
CASSIGQGSYEQYF
>-|TRBJ1-1|-|TRBV6-5
TGTGCCAGCAGTTTAGGCAGGATGAACACTGAAGCTTTCTTT
CASSLGRMNTEAFF
>TRBD1|TRBJ1-2|few|TRBV18
TGTGCCAGCTCACGGACAGGGGAACGCTATGGCTACACCTTC
CASSRTGERYGYTF
>TRBD1|TRBJ2-4|-|TRBV10-1
TGCGCCAGCAGTGAGGCGTGGTCAACAGGGGAGTTGGAAAACATTCAGTACTTC
CASSEAWSTGELENIQYF
>TRBD2|TRBJ2-3|-|TRBV7-6
TGTGCCAGCAGCTTAGTCCCGACTAGCGGGGGGAGCACAGATACGCAGTATTTT
CASSLVPTSGGSTDTQYF
>-|TRBJ2-7|-|TRBV5-1
TGCGCCAGCAGCGCTCAGTCGGGGGATTACTACGAGCAGTACTTC
CASSAQSGDYYEQYF
>-|TRBJ2-7|-|TRBV4-1
TGCGCCAGCAGCCAAGATCTGGACCCGGAGGAGCAGTACTTC
CASSQDLDPEEQYF
>TRBD2|TRBJ2-7|-|TRBV7-2
TGTGCCAGCACCTTTTGGGGGGGGTCTACCTACGAGCAGTACTTC
CASTFWGGSTYEQYF
>-|TRBJ2-7|-|TRBV7-2
TGTGCCAGCAGCTTGTTCCAGAGCTCCTACGAGCAGTACTTC
CASSLFQSSYEQYF
>TRBD1|TRBJ1-1|-|TRBV19
TGTGCCAGTAGTATAGGACAGGGGGCATCAGGCACTGAAGCTTTCTTT
CASSIGQGASGTEAFF